This is a list of T cell receptor beta chains from one sample in a study of post-analysis software for immune sequencing data. TCRdb passed the PCR reads through MiXCR, listing each CDR3 protein once. The sample records about 540,000 distinct CDR3 sequences, 34% being singletons. The sample comprised blood. All receptors come from a girl aged 2-17 years with multiple sclerosis. The CDR3 runs from the conserved cysteine through the conserved F or W. D genes are given only for firm matches. Clone size is shown for a subset of rows, as once, few, many or a class of expanded clone.

J	size	V	D	DNA	CDR3
TRBJ2-1	NA	TRBV20-1	TRBD2	TGCAGTGCCCATAGCGGGGGTAGGAATGAGCAGTTCTTC	CSAHSGGRNEQFF
TRBJ1-2	NA	TRBV7-9	NA	TGTGCCAGCAGCTACAATCCCGGGGCGATGCATGGCTACACCTTC	CASSYNPGAMHGYTF
TRBJ2-5	NA	TRBV4-2	NA	TGTGCCAGCAGCCAAAGTCCGGGGGCGATAGAGACCCAGTACTTC	CASSQSPGAIETQYF
TRBJ1-1	NA	TRBV20-1	NA	TGCAGTGCCCCCGGGCAGAGCCCGGGGGACACTGAAGCTTTCTTT	CSAPGQSPGDTEAFF
TRBJ2-1	many	TRBV20-1	TRBD2	TGCAGTGCTAGTAGTTTGTGGACGGCGGGGGGATACAATGAGCAGTTCTTC	CSASSLWTAGGYNEQFF
TRBJ1-6	NA	TRBV12-3/TRBV12-4	NA	TGTGCCAGCAGTTTCCCAGGGTCGAGTTCACCCCTCCACTTT	CASSFPGSSSPLHF
TRBJ2-3	NA	TRBV11-2	NA	TGTGCCAGCAGCCAACGGATTAGCACAGATACGCAGTATTTT	CASSQRISTDTQYF
TRBJ1-2	few	TRBV11-2	NA	TGTGCCAGCAGCTTCTCCGCTTGGGGCGAAAACTATGGCTACACCTTC	CASSFSAWGENYGYTF
TRBJ2-7	few	TRBV3-1	NA	TGTGCCGCCGCGGAGTCTCCCCTCTCCTACGAGCAGTACTTC	CAAAESPLSYEQYF
TRBJ2-4	few	TRBV14	TRBD1	TGTGCCAGCAGCCCCGGACAGGGGGTGACCAAAAACATTCAGTACTTC	CASSPGQGVTKNIQYF
TRBJ1-2	few	TRBV10-3	NA	TGTGCCATCAGAGAAACAGGGCCCGATGGCTACACCTTC	CAIRETGPDGYTF
TRBJ1-2	few	TRBV29-1	NA	TGCAGCGTTGACGGGAACTACACCTTC	CSVDGNYTF
TRBJ1-5	NA	TRBV21-1	NA	TGTGCCAGCAGCAAGGCTGGGGGACAGGCGGGGGACTATAGCAACCAGCCCCAGCATTTT	CASSKAGGQAGDYSNQPQHF
TRBJ2-3	NA	TRBV20-1	TRBD1	TGCAGTGCGAGCGACAGGGGAACAGATACGCAGTATTTT	CSASDRGTDTQYF
TRBJ2-1	once	TRBV7-9	NA	TGTGCCAGCAGCCAGGTGAGGGGCCTTTACAATGAGCAGTTCTTC	CASSQVRGLYNEQFF
TRBJ2-4	many	TRBV6-5	NA	TGTGCCAGCATCAAGCAGGGTGAGCAGTACTTC	CASIKQGEQYF
TRBJ2-1	few	TRBV11-2	NA	TGTGCCAGCAGCTTAAGCTCGTCTCGAGCCTACAATGAGCAGTTCTTC	CASSLSSSRAYNEQFF
TRBJ2-3	NA	TRBV2	NA	TGTGCCAGCAGTGAAGCGGGGGTAGGGGACACAGATACGCAGTATTTT	CASSEAGVGDTDTQYF
TRBJ2-3	NA	TRBV6-6	NA	TGTGCCAGCAGTTACTCGACTTTGCACACAGATACGCAGTATTTT	CASSYSTLHTDTQYF
TRBJ1-2	NA	TRBV12-3/TRBV12-4	NA	TGTGCCAGCAGGCCCCCCAGGGATAGCTATGGCTACACCTTC	CASRPPRDSYGYTF
TRBJ2-7	NA	TRBV7-9	NA	TGTGCCAGCAGCTTAGAGGGTCTCGCCTACGAGCAGTACTTC	CASSLEGLAYEQYF
TRBJ2-3	NA	TRBV5-1	TRBD2	TGCGCCAGCAGCGCGGGACTATCTAGCACAGATACGCAGTATTTT	CASSAGLSSTDTQYF
TRBJ2-7	few	TRBV9	TRBD1	TGTGCCAGCAGCGTAGCAGGGGACAGGGGTGCCTACGAGCAGTACTTC	CASSVAGDRGAYEQYF
TRBJ2-3	many	TRBV4-1	NA	TGCGCCAGCAGCCACCCTAGAATTGCGCAGTATTTT	CASSHPRIAQYF
TRBJ2-7	NA	TRBV6-6	TRBD1	TGTGCCAGCAGCAGGACAGGGGCCGCTGCCTACGAGCAGTACTTC	CASSRTGAAAYEQYF
TRBJ2-3	few	TRBV7-9	TRBD2	TGTGCCAGCAGTAGACTAGCGGGGGATACGCAGTATTTT	CASSRLAGDTQYF
TRBJ2-7	NA	TRBV3-1	NA	TGTGCCAGCAGCCAAAGACAGGTCTTAGACGAGCAGTACTTC	CASSQRQVLDEQYF
TRBJ2-1	few	TRBV11-2	NA	TGTGCCAGCAGCCCTTCCAGGGTTGGGGCCAATGAGCAGTTCTTC	CASSPSRVGANEQFF
TRBJ2-5	few	TRBV20-1	TRBD1	TGCAGTGCTAGGGGACAGTCGCAAGAGACCCAGTACTTC	CSARGQSQETQYF
TRBJ2-1	NA	TRBV28	TRBD2	TGTGCGGGGGCTAGCGGGGGCAGCTCCTACAATGAGCAGTTCTTC	CAGASGGSSYNEQFF
TRBJ1-4	NA	TRBV7-8	NA	TGTGCCAGCAGCTTATGGGCAGGGAATGAAAAACTGTTTTTT	CASSLWAGNEKLFF